This TCR beta chain was documented in a study of blood T cell repertoires in COVID-19. Background on the study: In each case, the material was cDNA or gDNA derived from T cells, B-cell-depleted T cells, or PBMCs.

Per the germline V gene, CDR1 is MNHEY and CDR2 is SVGAGI. Trimming took 10 bases from V and 1 from J, leaving 16 bases between them. The CDR3 runs to 14 residues. TCRdb's copy holds only in-frame clones and misses some; the assay was immunoSEQ multiplex PCR. The sample includes more than 90,000 clones, around 94% of them seen just once. The rearrangement uses TRBV6-5 and TRBJ1-2; possibly TRBD1 for D (6 bases). The sequence was collected from a man aged 50-59 years with active COVID-19. Sequencing input: peripheral blood. This CDR3 reads CATTGTNNNYGYTF. The CDR3 DNA reads as TGTGCCACCACCGGGACAAATAATAACTATGGCTACACCTTC.